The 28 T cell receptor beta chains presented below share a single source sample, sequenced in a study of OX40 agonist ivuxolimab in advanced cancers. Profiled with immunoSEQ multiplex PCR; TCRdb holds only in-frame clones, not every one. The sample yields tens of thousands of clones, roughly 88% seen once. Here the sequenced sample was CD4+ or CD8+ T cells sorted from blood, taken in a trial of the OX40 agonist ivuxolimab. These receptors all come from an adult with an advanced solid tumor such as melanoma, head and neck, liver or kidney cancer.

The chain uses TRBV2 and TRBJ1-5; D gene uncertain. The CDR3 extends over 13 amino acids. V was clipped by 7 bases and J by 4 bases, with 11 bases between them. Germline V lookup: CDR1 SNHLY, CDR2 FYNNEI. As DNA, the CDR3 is TGTGCCAGCAATTTTCAGGAAAATCAGCCCCAGCATTTT. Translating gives CASNFQENQPQHF.

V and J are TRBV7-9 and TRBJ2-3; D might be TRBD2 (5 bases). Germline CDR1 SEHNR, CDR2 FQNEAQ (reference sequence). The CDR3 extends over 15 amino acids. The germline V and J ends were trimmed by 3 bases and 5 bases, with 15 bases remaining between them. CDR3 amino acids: CASSLGRIEGDTQYF. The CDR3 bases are TGTGCCAGCAGCTTGGGCCGCATTGAGGGAGATACGCAGTATTTT.

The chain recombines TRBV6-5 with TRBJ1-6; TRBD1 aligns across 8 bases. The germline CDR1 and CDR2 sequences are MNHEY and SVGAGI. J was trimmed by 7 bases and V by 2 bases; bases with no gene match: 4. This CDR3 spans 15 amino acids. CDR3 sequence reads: CASSYGDRTNSPLHF. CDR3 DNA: TGTGCCAGCAGTTACGGGGACAGGACCAATTCACCCCTCCACTTT.

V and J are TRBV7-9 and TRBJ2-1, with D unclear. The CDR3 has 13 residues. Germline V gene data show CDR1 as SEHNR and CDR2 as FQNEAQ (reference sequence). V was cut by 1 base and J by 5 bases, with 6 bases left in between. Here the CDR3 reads CASSLGANNEQFF. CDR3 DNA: TGTGCCAGCAGCTTAGGGGCGAACAATGAGCAGTTCTTC. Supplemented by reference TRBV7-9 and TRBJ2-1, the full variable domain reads DTGVSQNPRHKITKRGQNVTFRCDPISEHNRLYWYRQTLGQGPEFLTYFQNEAQLEKSRLLSDRFSAERPKGSFSTLEIQRTEQGDSAMYLCASSLGANNEQFFGPGTRLTVL.

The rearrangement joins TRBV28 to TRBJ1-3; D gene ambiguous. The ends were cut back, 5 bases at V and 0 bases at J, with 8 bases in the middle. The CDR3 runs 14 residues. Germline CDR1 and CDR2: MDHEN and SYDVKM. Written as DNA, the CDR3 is TGTGCCAGCAGTACCCCCCTCTCTGGAAACACCATATATTTT. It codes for CASSTPLSGNTIYF.

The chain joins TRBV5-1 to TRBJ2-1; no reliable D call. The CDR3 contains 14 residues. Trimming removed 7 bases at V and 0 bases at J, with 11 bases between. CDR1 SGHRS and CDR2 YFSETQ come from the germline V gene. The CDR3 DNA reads TGCGCCAGCCGGACGGATAGCTCCTACAATGAGCAGTTCTTC. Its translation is CASRTDSSYNEQFF.

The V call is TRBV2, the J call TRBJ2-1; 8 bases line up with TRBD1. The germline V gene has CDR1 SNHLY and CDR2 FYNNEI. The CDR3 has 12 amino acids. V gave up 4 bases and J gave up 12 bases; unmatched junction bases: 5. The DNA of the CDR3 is TGTGCCAGCAGTGCCCAGGGGGCCGGGCAGTTCTTC. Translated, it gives CASSAQGAGQFF.

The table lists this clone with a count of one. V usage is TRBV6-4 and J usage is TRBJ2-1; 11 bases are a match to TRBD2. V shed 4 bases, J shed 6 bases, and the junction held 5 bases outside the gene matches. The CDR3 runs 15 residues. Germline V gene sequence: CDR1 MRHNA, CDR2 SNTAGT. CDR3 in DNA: TGTGCCAGCAGTGCGCTAGCGGGAGGTCGCAATGAGCAGTTCTTC. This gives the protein CASSALAGGRNEQFF.

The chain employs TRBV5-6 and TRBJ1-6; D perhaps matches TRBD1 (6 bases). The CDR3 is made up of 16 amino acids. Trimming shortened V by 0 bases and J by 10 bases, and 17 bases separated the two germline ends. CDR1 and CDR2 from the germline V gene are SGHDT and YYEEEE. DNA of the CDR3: TGTGCCAGCAGCTTGGATCTGGGGGGCCGAAGCTCACCCCTCCACTTT. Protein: CASSLDLGGRSSPLHF. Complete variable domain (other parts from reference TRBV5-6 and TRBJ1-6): DAGVTQSPTHLIKTRGQQVTLRCSPKSGHDTVSWYQQALGQGPQFIFQYYEEEERQRGNFPDRFSGHQFPNYSSELNVNALLLGDSALYLCASSLDLGGRSSPLHFGNGTRLTVT.

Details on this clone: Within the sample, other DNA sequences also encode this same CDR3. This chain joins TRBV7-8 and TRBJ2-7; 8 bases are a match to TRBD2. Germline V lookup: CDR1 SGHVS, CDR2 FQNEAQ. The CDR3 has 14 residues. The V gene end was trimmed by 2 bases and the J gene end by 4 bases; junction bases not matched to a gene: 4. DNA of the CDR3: TGTGCCAGCAGCTTACTAGCGGGCCCTTACGAGCAGTACTTC. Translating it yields CASSLLAGPYEQYF.

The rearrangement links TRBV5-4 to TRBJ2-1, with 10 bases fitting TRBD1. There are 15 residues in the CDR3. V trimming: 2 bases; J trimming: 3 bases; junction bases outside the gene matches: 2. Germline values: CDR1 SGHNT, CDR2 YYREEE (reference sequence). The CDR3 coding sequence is TGTGCCAGCAGCTTTGGGACAGGGGTCTACAATGAGCAGTTCTTC. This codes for CASSFGTGVYNEQFF.

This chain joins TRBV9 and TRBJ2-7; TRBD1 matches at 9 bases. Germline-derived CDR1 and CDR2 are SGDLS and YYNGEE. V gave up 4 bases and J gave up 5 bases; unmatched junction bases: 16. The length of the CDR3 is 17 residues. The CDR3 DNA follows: TGTGCCAGCAGCAACAACAGGGGGCTAAGTCCGGGAAACGAGCAGTACTTC. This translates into CASSNNRGLSPGNEQYF.

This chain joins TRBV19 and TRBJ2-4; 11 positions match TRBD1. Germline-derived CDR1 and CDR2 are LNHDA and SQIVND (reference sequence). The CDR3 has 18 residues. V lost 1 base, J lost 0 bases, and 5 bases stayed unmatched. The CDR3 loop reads CASSIGTGGTVAKNIQYF. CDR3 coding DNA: TGTGCCAGTAGTATAGGGACAGGGGGCACCGTAGCCAAAAACATTCAGTACTTC.

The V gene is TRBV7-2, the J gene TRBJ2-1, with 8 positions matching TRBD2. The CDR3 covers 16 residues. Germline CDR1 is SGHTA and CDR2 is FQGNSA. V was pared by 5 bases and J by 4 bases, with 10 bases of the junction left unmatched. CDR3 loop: CASSARTGLVYNEQFF. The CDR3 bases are TGTGCCAGCAGCGCCCGGACGGGACTAGTGTACAATGAGCAGTTCTTC.

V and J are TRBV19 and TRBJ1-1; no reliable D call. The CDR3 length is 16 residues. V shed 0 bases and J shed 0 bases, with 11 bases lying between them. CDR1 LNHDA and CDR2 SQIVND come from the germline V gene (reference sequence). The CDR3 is CASSIDLGGLNTEAFF. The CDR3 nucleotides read TGTGCCAGTAGTATAGATCTGGGCGGGCTGAACACTGAAGCTTTCTTT.

The CDR3 here is CASSVGGSPREQYF. Written as DNA, the CDR3 is TGTGCCAGCAGTGTGGGGGGGTCCCCTCGAGAGCAGTACTTC. V gene TRBV6-1 combines with J gene TRBJ2-7; 7 nucleotides line up with TRBD2. Germline loops: CDR1 MNHNS, CDR2 SASEGT. The trim removed 4 bases at V and 7 bases at J, leaving 10 bases unmatched. The CDR3 has 14 amino acids.

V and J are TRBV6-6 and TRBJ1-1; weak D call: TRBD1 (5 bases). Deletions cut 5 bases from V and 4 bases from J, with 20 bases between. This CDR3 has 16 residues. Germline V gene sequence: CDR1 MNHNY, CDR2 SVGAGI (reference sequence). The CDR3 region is CASSAGRGSVGTEAFF. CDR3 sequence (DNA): TGTGCCAGCAGTGCGGGACGGGGATCAGTGGGCACTGAAGCTTTCTTT.

The CDR3 region has the DNA TGTGCCAGCAGGGAGGGCCGGACAGGTTGGGGCCAAGAGACCCAGTACTTC. This sequence encodes CASREGRTGWGQETQYF. The chain has TRBV28 and TRBJ2-5; tentatively, D is TRBD1 (7 bases). Trimming took 6 bases from V and 1 from J, leaving 21 bases between them. This CDR3 has 17 residues. Germline CDR1 MDHEN, CDR2 SYDVKM.

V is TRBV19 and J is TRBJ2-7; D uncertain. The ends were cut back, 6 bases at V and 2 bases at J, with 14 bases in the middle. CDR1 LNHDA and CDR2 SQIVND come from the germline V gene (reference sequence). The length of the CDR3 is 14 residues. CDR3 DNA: TGTGCCAGTAGCGATCCGAGACACCCCTACGAGCAGTACTTC. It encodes CASSDPRHPYEQYF.

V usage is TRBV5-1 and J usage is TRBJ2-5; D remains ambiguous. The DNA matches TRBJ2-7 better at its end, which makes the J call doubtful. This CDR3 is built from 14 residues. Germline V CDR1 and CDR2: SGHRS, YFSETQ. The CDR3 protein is CASSLEENSYEQYF. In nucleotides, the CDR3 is TGCGCCAGCAGCTTGGAGGAAAACTCCTACGAGCAGTACTTC.

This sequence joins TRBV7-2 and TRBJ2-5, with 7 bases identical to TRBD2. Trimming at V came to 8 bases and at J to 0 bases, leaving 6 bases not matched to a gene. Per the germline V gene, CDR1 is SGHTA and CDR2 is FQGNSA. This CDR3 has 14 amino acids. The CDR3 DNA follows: TGTGCCAGCTCGAAGGGAGGGAACCAAGAGACCCAGTACTTC. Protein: CASSKGGNQETQYF.

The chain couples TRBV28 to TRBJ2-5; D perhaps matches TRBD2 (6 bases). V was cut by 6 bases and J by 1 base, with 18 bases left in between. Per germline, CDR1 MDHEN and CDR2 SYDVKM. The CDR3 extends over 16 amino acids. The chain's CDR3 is CASSPRLPGVQETQYF. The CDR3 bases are TGTGCCAGCAGCCCCCGACTCCCGGGGGTCCAAGAGACCCAGTACTTC.

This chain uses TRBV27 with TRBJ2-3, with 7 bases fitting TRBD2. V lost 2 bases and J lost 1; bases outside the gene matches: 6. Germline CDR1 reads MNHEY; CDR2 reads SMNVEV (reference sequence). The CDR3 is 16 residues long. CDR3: CASSLRAGVGTDTQYF. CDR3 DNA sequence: TGTGCCAGCAGTTTAAGGGCGGGAGTGGGCACAGATACGCAGTATTTT.

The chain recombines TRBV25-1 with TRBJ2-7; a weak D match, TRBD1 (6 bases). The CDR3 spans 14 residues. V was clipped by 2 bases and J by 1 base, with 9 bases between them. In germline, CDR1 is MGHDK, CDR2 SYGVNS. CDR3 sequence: CASSEGGRSYEQYF. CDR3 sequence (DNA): TGTGCCAGCAGTGAAGGGGGCCGTTCCTACGAGCAGTACTTC.

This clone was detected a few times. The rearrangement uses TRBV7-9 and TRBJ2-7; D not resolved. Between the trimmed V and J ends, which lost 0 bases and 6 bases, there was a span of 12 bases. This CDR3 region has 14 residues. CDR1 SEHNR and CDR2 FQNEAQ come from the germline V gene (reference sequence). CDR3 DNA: TGTGCCAGCAGCTTAGCGGGCGCTGGCAGCGAGCAGTACTTC. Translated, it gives CASSLAGAGSEQYF.

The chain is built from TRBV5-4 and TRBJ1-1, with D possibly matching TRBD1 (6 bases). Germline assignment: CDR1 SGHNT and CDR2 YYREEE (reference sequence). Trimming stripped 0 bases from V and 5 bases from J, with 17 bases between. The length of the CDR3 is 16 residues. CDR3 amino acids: CASSLGGGRSGTEAFF. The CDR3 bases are TGTGCCAGCAGCTTGGGTGGGGGGCGATCGGGGACTGAAGCTTTCTTT. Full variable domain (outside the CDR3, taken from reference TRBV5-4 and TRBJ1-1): ETGVTQSPTHLIKTRGQQVTLRCSSQSGHNTVSWYQQALGQGPQFIFQYYREEENGRGNFPPRFSGLQFPNYSSELNVNALELDDSALYLCASSLGGGRSGTEAFFGQGTRLTVV.

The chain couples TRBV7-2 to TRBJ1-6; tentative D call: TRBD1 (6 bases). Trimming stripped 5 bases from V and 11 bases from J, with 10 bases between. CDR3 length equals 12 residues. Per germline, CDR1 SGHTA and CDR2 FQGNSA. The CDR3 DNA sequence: TGTGCCAGCAGCGTGGGACAAGCACCCCTCCACTTT. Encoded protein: CASSVGQAPLHF.

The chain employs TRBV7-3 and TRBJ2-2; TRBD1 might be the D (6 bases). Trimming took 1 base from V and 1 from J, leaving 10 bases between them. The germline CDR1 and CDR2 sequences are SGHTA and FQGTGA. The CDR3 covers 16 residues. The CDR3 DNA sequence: TGTGCCAGCAGCTTAATGGGGGCCGAGAACACCGGGGAGCTGTTTTTT. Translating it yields CASSLMGAENTGELFF.